The 17 T cell receptor beta chains below all came from one sample that was sequenced in a study of T cells in Graves' hyperthyroidism and ophthalmopathy. From RNA transcripts, TCR beta CDR3 regions were amplified. The HTBI primer set served for first-round RT-PCR of the TCR CDR3. TCRdb used MiXCR to reprocess the multiplex PCR reads, holding one entry per CDR3 protein. This sample has about 150,000 distinct CDR3 sequences, with about 20% found just once. Sequencing was done on a sample of blood. The origin of the receptors is a woman between 50 and 59 years old with Graves' hyperthyroidism that later progressed to Graves' ophthalmopathy.

Many counts were recorded for this clonotype. The rearrangement uses TRBV28 and TRBJ1-6, with D maybe TRBD1 (5 bases). Germline loops: CDR1 MDHEN, CDR2 SYDVKM. The V and J ends lost 2 bases and 9 bases respectively, with 11 bases between them. CDR3 size: 14 residues. The CDR3 DNA reads as TGTGCCAGCAGTTTAGGGACGAAGGCTTCACCCCTCCACTTT. Protein: CASSLGTKASPLHF.

The chain combines TRBV6-4 with TRBJ1-2, with D perhaps TRBD1 (5 bases). V was clipped by 8 bases and J by 3 bases, with 16 bases between them. The CDR3 covers 14 residues. Germline CDR1 is MRHNA and CDR2 is SNTAGT. CDR3 region: CASSPTGGDYGYTF. CDR3 sequence (DNA): TGTGCCAGCTCCCCCACGGGGGGAGACTATGGCTACACCTTC.

The chain combines TRBV12-5 with TRBJ2-2; no firm D call. The CDR3 sequence is 14 residues long. The germline CDR1 and CDR2 sequences are LGHNT and FRNRAP. V lost 5 bases and J 0 bases, leaving 7 bases between the germline ends. The CDR3 sequence is CASGRTANTGELFF. As DNA, the CDR3 is TGTGCTAGTGGTCGGACGGCGAACACCGGGGAGCTGTTTTTT.

The J gene is TRBJ2-1, the V gene TRBV2; no clear D. Germline V gene data show CDR1 as SNHLY and CDR2 as FYNNEI. There are 12 residues in the CDR3. Trimming removed 7 bases from V and 3 bases from J, with 7 bases in between. In DNA form, the CDR3 reads TGTGCCAGCAACTCTGACTACAATGAGCAGTTCTTC. Protein product: CASNSDYNEQFF.

This clonotype was seen more than once but under ten times. This rearrangement joins TRBV29-1 to TRBJ1-1, with TRBD1 as a possible D gene (6 bases). The germline V gene has CDR1 SQVTM and CDR2 ANQGSEA. The CDR3 is made up of 11 amino acids. V lost 7 bases and J 6 bases, leaving 12 bases between the germline ends. DNA of the CDR3: TGCAGCGGGACCGGGGGCCCTGAAGCTTTCTTT. It is translated as CSGTGGPEAFF.

This clonotype was detected a few times. The chain carries TRBV7-2 and TRBJ1-5, with D unclear. Trimming took off 1 base at V and 3 bases at J, with 10 bases between the two ends. CDR1 SGHTA and CDR2 FQGNSA come from the germline V gene. The CDR3 spans 15 residues. The CDR3 reads CASSLGPYDNQPQHF. Written as DNA, the CDR3 is TGTGCCAGCAGCTTAGGCCCTTATGACAATCAGCCCCAGCATTTT.

The chain uses TRBV6-1 and TRBJ1-1; D perhaps matches TRBD1 (6 bases). Germline assignment: CDR1 MNHNS and CDR2 SASEGT. This CDR3 is 15 amino acids long. V dropped 5 bases and J dropped 0 bases, with 13 bases sitting between them. The chain's CDR3 is CASSSQGSMNTEAFF. For the CDR3, the DNA is TGTGCCAGCAGTTCGCAGGGGAGCATGAACACTGAAGCTTTCTTT.

The table lists this clonotype with many counts. The V gene is TRBV5-1, the J gene TRBJ1-2; possible D gene TRBD1, 6 bases. Germline V lookup: CDR1 SGHRS, CDR2 YFSETQ. The CDR3 is 12 amino acids. Trimming stripped 4 bases from V and 6 bases from J, with 10 bases between. The CDR3, as DNA: TGCGCCAGCAGCCCCGGGGGGCATGGCTACACCTTC. It codes for CASSPGGHGYTF.

In DNA, the CDR3 is TGTGCCAGTAGTCCGGGGATCATGAACACTGAAGCTTTCTTT. The encoded protein is CASSPGIMNTEAFF. The chain has TRBV19 and TRBJ1-1; D ambiguous. The CDR3 totals 14 residues. Trimming took off 5 bases at V and 0 bases at J, with 10 bases between the two ends. Germline assignment: CDR1 LNHDA and CDR2 SQIVND (reference sequence).

This clonotype has more than one count but fewer than ten. CDR3 amino acids: CASSPGAYGYTF. The CDR3, as DNA: TGTGCCAGTAGTCCCGGGGCCTATGGCTACACCTTC. The chain carries TRBV19 and TRBJ1-2; possible D gene TRBD1, 5 bases. Germline V gives CDR1 LNHDA, CDR2 SQIVND (reference sequence). The CDR3 covers 12 residues. The V end was cut by 5 bases, the J end by 4 bases, with 8 bases between.

At least ten counts were recorded for this clonotype. The CDR3 here is CASRSVRGGNQPQHF. The CDR3 DNA reads TGTGCCAGCAGGTCGGTGAGGGGGGGCAATCAGCCCCAGCATTTT. The chain combines TRBV6-1 with TRBJ1-5, with a weak D call TRBD1 (6 bases). Trimming cost V 6 bases and J 2 bases, with 14 bases left between them. This CDR3 region has 15 residues. In germline, CDR1 is MNHNS, CDR2 SASEGT.

This clonotype was counted at least ten times. The rearrangement links TRBV6-1 to TRBJ1-1, with TRBD1 matching 10 bases. This CDR3 spans 15 amino acids. The V gene's germline CDR1 is MNHNS and CDR2 SASEGT. The trim removed 6 bases at V and 4 bases at J, leaving 8 bases unmatched. The CDR3 coding sequence is TGTGCCAGCAGGGGGGACAGGGGTGTTTTCACTGAAGCTTTCTTT. Encoded protein: CASRGDRGVFTEAFF.

In this sample, this clonotype turned up many times. This chain links TRBV28 with TRBJ1-3; weak D call: TRBD1 (6 bases). The CDR3 is 14 residues long. CDR1 MDHEN and CDR2 SYDVKM come from the germline V gene. Deletions cut 3 bases from V and 4 bases from J, with 10 bases between. CDR3 amino acids: CASSFRGQGNTIYF. In nucleotides, the CDR3 is TGTGCCAGCAGTTTTCGGGGGCAAGGAAACACCATATATTTT. The entire variable domain, with the rest obtained from reference TRBV28 and TRBJ1-3, is as follows: DVKVTQSSRYLVKRTGEKVFLECVQDMDHENMFWYRQDPGLGLRLIYFSYDVKMKEKGDIPEGYSVSREKKERFSLILESASTNQTSMYLCASSFRGQGNTIYFGEGSWLTVV.

The chain has TRBV11-2 and TRBJ2-1; 7 bases match TRBD2. The CDR3 extends over 16 amino acids. Germline CDR1 is SGHAT and CDR2 is FQNNGV. Trimming at V came to 4 bases and at J to 1 base, leaving 7 bases not matched to a gene. The CDR3 DNA is TGTGCCAGCAGCTCCCTTAAGCGGGGATCCTACAATGAGCAGTTCTTC. As protein: CASSSLKRGSYNEQFF.

At least ten counts were recorded for this clonotype. This chain joins TRBV29-1 and TRBJ2-1, with 11 positions matching TRBD2. The length of the CDR3 is 15 residues. Germline V lookup: CDR1 SQVTM, CDR2 ANQGSEA. After removal of 4 bases from V and 9 bases from J, the junction contained 11 bases not matched to a gene. The CDR3 region has the DNA TGCAGCGTTGCGGTAGCGGGAGGGGGAGGAGGTGAGCAGTTCTTC. This sequence encodes CSVAVAGGGGGEQFF.

V usage is TRBV7-9 and J usage is TRBJ2-1, with 7 bases matching TRBD1. The trim removed 3 bases at V and 8 bases at J, leaving 13 bases unmatched. Looked up from germline, CDR1 is SEHNR and CDR2 is FQNEAQ (reference sequence). This CDR3 spans 16 amino acids. This chain's CDR3 is CASSLALAQGMDEQFF. As DNA, the CDR3 is TGTGCCAGCAGCTTGGCCCTGGCACAGGGGATGGATGAGCAGTTCTTC.

The chain carries TRBV19 and TRBJ2-7; tentatively, D is TRBD2 (5 bases). Germline-derived CDR1 and CDR2 are LNHDA and SQIVND (reference sequence). The V end was cut by 5 bases, the J end by 3 bases, with 11 bases between. The CDR3 extends over 13 amino acids. The CDR3 DNA reads as TGTGCCAGTAGTTACCGACTAAACTACGAGCAGTACTTC. Translating it yields CASSYRLNYEQYF.